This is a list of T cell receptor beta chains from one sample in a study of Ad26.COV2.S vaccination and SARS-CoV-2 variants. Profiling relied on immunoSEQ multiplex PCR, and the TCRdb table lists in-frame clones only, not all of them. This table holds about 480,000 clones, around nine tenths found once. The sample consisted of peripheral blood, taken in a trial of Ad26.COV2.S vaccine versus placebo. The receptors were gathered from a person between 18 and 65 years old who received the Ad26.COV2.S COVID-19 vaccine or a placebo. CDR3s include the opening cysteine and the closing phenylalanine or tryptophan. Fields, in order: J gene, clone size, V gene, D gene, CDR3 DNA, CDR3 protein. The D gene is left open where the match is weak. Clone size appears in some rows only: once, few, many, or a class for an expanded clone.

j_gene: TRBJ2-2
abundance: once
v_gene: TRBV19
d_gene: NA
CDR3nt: TGTGCCAGTAGTCTCCTTGGCACCGGGGAGCTGTTTTTT
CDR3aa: CASSLLGTGELFF

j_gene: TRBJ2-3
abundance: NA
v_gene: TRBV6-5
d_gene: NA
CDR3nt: TGTGCCAGCAGTTACTTGGGTTCTGGGGATACGCAGTATTTT
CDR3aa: CASSYLGSGDTQYF

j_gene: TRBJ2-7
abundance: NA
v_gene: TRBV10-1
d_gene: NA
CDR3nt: TGCGCCATCCTCCCGCCGCCGGTGGACGCTGACTACGAGCAGTACTTC
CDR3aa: CAILPPPVDADYEQYF

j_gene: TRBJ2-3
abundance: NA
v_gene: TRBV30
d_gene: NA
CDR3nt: TGTGCCTGGGGAATCCCTCCCACAGATACGCAGTATTTT
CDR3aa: CAWGIPPTDTQYF

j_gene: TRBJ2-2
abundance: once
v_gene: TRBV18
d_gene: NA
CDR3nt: TGTGCCACCCCTGGGGGCATCGGGGAGCTGTTTTTT
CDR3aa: CATPGGIGELFF

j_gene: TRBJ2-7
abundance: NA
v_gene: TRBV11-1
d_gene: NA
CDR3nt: TGTGCCAGCAGCTTAGTTGGACGGGCGGCCTACGAGCAGTACTTC
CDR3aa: CASSLVGRAAYEQYF

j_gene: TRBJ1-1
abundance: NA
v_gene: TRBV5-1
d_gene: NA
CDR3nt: TGCGCCAGCAGCTGGGCTGAAGGGTGGAACACTGAAGCTTTCTTT
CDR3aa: CASSWAEGWNTEAFF

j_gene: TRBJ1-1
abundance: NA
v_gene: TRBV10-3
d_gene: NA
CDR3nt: TGTGCCATCAGGGAGGGCACTGAAGCTTTCTTT
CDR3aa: CAIREGTEAFF

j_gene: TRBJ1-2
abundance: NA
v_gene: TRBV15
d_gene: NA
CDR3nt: TGTGCCACCAGCAGAGGCGGAGCTTTTGGCTACACCTTC
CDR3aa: CATSRGGAFGYTF

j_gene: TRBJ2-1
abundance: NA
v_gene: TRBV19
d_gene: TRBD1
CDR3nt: TGTGCCAGTAGCCCTTGGACAGGGGGCGATGAGCAGTTCTTC
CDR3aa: CASSPWTGGDEQFF

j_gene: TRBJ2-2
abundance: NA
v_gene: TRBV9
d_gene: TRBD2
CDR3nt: TGTGCCAGCAGCAGAGGACCTATGGGGGGAGGGCTCACCGGGGAGCTGTTTTTT
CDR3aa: CASSRGPMGGGLTGELFF

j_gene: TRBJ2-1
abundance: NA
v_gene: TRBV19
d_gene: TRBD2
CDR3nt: TGTGCCAGTAGTATTTTGGCTAGCGGGAGGTACAATGAGCAGTTCTTC
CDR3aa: CASSILASGRYNEQFF

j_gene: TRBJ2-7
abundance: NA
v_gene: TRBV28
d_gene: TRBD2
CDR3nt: TGTGCCAGCAGGATGGGAGGGGCGGACGAGCAGTACTTC
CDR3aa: CASRMGGADEQYF

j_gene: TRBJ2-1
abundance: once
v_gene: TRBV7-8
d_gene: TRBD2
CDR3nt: TGTGCCAGCAGCTTAGCGCTACGACTAGCGGCCAATGAGCAGTTCTTC
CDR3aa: CASSLALRLAANEQFF

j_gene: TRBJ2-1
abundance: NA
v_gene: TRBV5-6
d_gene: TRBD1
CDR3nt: TGTGCCAGCAGCGCTGGGGACAGTCCCTACAATGAGCAGTTCTTC
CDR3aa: CASSAGDSPYNEQFF

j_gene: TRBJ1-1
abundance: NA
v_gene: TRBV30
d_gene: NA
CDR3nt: TGTGCCTGCGTACCTCGGACAGCGAGCATGAACACTGAAGCTTTCTTT
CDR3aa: CACVPRTASMNTEAFF

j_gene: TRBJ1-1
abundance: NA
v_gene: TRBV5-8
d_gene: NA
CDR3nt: TGTGCCAGCAGCGTACAGGGTAGGACTGAAGCTTTCTTT
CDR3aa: CASSVQGRTEAFF

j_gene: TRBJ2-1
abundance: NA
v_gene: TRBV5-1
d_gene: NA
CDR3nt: TGCGCCAGCAGGGGGGTGGGGAACAATGAGCAGTTCTTC
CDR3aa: CASRGVGNNEQFF

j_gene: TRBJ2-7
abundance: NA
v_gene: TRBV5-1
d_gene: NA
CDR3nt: TGCGCCAGCAGCTTGGACCCACGGTCCTACGAGCAGTACTTC
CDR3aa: CASSLDPRSYEQYF

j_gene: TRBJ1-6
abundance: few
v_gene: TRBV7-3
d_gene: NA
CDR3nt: TGTGCCACTTCGGACGTAGCCCTCCACTTT
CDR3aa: CATSDVALHF

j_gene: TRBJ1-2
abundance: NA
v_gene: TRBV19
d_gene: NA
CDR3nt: TGTGCCAGTAGTATAGCTCCAGGAGCCGACTATGGCTACACCTTC
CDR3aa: CASSIAPGADYGYTF

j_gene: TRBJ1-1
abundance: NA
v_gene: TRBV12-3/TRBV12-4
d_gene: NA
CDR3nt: TGTGCCAGCAGTGTAACAGCTAACACTGAAGCTTTCTTT
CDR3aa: CASSVTANTEAFF

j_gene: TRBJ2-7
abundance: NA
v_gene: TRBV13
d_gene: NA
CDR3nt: TGTGCCAGCAGCCTCTCGGGGCGGTTAGCGCCCACCCCGCAGTACTTC
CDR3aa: CASSLSGRLAPTPQYF

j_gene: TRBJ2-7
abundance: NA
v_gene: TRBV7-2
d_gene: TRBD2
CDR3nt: TGTGCCAGCAGCCAGGGACTAGCGGGACCCCAGCAGTACTTC
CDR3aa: CASSQGLAGPQQYF

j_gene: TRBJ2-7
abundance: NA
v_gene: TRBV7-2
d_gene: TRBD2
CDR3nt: TGTGCCAGCAGCCTCACTAGCGATTTCTACGAGCAGTACTTC
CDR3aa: CASSLTSDFYEQYF

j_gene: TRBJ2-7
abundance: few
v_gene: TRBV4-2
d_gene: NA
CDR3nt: TGTGCCAGCAGCCAAGGTCTGGGATTCTACGAGCAGTACTTC
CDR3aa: CASSQGLGFYEQYF

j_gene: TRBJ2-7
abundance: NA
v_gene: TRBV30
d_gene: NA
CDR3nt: TGTGCCTGGAATTCCGGGAACTACGAGCAGTACTTC
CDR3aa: CAWNSGNYEQYF

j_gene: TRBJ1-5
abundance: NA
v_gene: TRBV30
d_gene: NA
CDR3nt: TGTGCCTGGAGTGTTGCCATATTGGATCAGCCCCAGCATTTT
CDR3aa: CAWSVAILDQPQHF

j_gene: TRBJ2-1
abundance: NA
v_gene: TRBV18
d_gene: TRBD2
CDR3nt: TGTGCCAGCTCACCACCGGGGGGTAGCGGGAGACTTGAGCAGTTCTTC
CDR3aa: CASSPPGGSGRLEQFF

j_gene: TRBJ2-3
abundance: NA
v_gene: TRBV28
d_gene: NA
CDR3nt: TGTGCCAGCAGTGTAGCCGGTTGGGGCACAGATACGCAGTATTTT
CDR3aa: CASSVAGWGTDTQYF

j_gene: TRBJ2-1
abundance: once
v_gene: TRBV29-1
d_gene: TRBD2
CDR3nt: TGCAGCGTTACACCGGGACTAGCGGACTACAATGAGCAGTTCTTC
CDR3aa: CSVTPGLADYNEQFF

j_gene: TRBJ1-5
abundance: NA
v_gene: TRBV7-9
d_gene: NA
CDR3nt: TGTGCCAGCAGCTTAGGTTTGTCAGGTACAAATCAGCCCCAGCATTTT
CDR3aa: CASSLGLSGTNQPQHF

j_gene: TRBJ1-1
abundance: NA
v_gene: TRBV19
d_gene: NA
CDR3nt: TGTGCCAGTAGTATTAACAAGAACACTGAAGCTTTCTTT
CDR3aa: CASSINKNTEAFF

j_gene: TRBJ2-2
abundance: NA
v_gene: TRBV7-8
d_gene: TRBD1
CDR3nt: TGTGCCAGCAGCCACACTTCGGACAGGGGGGACACCGGGGAGCTGTTTTTT
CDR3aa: CASSHTSDRGDTGELFF

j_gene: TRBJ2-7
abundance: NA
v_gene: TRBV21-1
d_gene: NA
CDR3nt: TGTGCCAGCGGGGACAGGCGAAGCTACGAGCAGTACTTC
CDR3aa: CASGDRRSYEQYF